This T cell receptor (beta chain) was profiled in a study of cytomegalovirus exposure and HLA in healthy donors. Study-wide findings and caveats: Within an earlier analysis, most TCR beta V segments proved productive either about 90% or about 30% of the time. One later analysis reportedly identified an Asian-associated ancestry cluster that showed fewer N-insertions than the approximately 710-donor mean.

Comment on this clone: Its cognate antigen is unknown.

This PCR relied on a set of 60 Vbeta primers and 13 Jbeta primers. Assay: immunoSEQ multiplex PCR; the TCRdb copy retains only in-frame clones and omits some. The table records tens of thousands of clones, 60% to 80% of them present only once. CDR1 MNHEY and CDR2 SMNVEV come from the germline V gene (reference sequence). This CDR3 has 17 residues. V trimming: 0 bases; J trimming: 4 bases; junction bases outside the gene matches: 10. The rearrangement uses TRBV27 and TRBJ1-1; 8 bases line up with TRBD1. The sequence was obtained from a female donor in good health and CMV-seronegative. The sample was PBMCs. The DNA of the CDR3 is TGTGCCAGCAGTTTATCCGGGACTACAGGGGGGACCACTGAAGCTTTCTTT. Protein product: CASSLSGTTGGTTEAFF.